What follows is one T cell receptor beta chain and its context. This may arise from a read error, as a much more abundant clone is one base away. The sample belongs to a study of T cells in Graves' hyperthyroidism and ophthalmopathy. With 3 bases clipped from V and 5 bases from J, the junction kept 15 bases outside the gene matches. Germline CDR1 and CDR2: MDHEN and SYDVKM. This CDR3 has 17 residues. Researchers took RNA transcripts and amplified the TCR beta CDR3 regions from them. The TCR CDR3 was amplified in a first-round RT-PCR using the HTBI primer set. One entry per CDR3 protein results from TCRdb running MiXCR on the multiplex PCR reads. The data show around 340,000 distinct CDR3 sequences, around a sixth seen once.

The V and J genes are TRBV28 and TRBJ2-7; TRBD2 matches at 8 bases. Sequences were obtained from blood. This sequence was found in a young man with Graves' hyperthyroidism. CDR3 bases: TGTGCCAGCAGTTTTTCAGGCTTCAGCGGGAGCCTCCACGAGCAGTACTTC. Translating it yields CASSFSGFSGSLHEQYF.